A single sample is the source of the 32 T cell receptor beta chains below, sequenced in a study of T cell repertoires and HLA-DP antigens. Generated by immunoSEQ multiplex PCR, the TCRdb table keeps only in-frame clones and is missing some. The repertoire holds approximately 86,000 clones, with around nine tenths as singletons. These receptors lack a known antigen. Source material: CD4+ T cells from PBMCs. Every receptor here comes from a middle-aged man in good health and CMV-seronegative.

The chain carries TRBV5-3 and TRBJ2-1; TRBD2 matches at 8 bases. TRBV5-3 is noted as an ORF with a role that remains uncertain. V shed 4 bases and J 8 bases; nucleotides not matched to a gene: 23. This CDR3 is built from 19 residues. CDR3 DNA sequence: TGTGCCAGAAGCCCCTCGGCAGCGGGAGACCCCTCCGGAGGGTATGAGCAGTTCTTC. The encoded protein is CARSPSAAGDPSGGYEQFF.

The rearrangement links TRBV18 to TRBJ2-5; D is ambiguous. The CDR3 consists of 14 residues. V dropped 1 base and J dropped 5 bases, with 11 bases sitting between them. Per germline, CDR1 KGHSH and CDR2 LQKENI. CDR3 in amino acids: CASSPRAAAETQYF. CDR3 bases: TGTGCCAGCTCACCACGTGCGGCGGCGGAGACCCAGTACTTC.

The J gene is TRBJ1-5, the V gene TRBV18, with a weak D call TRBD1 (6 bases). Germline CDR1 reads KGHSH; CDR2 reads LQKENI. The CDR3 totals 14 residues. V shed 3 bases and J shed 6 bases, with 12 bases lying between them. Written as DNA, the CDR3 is TGTGCCAGCTCACCGGACAGTTCTAGTCAGCCCCAGCATTTT. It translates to CASSPDSSSQPQHF.

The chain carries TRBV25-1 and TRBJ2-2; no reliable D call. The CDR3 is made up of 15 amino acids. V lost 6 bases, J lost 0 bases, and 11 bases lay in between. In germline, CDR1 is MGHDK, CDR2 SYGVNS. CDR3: CASSLPQSNTGELFF. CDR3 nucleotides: TGTGCCAGCAGCCTACCCCAATCGAACACCGGGGAGCTGTTTTTT.

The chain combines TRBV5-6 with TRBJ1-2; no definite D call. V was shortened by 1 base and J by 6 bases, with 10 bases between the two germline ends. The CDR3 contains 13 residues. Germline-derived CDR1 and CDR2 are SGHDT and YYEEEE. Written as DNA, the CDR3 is TGTGCCAGCAGCTTGCAAGGGTTACATGGCTACACCTTC. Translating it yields CASSLQGLHGYTF.

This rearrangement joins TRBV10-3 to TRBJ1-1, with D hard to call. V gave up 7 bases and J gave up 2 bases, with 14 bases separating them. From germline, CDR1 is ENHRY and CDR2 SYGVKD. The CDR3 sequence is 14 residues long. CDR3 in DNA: TGTGCCATCAAGCAGTTACCGGAAAACACTGAAGCTTTCTTT. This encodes CAIKQLPENTEAFF.

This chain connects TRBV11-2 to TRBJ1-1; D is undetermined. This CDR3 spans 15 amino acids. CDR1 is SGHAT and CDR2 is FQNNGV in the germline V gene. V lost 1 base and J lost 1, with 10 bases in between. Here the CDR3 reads CASSLAPGGNTEAFF. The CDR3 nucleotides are TGTGCCAGCAGCTTAGCTCCGGGTGGGAACACTGAAGCTTTCTTT.

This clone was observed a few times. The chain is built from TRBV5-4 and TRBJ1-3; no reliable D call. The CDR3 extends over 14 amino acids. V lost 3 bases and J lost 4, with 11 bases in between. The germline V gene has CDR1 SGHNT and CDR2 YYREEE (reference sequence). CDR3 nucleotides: TGTGCCAGCAGCTCCCCTGGGGAGGGAAACACCATATATTTT. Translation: CASSSPGEGNTIYF.

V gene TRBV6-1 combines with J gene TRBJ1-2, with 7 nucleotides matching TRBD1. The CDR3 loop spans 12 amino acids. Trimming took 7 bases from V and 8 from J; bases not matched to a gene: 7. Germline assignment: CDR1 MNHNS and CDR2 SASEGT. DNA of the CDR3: TGTGCCAGCAAGGAGACAGGGCGAGGCTACACCTTC. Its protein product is CASKETGRGYTF.

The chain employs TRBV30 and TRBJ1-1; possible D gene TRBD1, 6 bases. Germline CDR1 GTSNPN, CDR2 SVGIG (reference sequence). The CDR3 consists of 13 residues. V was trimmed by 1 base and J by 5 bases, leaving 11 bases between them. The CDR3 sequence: CAWSGGLSTEAFF. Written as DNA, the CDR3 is TGTGCCTGGAGTGGGGGGCTGAGTACTGAAGCTTTCTTT. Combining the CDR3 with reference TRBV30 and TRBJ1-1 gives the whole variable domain SQTIHQWPATLVQPVGSPLSLECTVEGTSNPNLYWYRQAAGRGLQLLFYSVGIGQISSEVPQNLSASRPQDRQFILSSKKLLLSDSGFYLCAWSGGLSTEAFFGQGTRLTVV.

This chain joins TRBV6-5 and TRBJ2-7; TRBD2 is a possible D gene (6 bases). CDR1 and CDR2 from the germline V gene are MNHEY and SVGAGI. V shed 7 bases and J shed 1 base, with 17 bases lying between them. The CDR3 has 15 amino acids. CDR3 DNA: TGTGCCAGCACTCGAGGGCGACTAGTTTCCTACGAGCAGTACTTC. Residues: CASTRGRLVSYEQYF.

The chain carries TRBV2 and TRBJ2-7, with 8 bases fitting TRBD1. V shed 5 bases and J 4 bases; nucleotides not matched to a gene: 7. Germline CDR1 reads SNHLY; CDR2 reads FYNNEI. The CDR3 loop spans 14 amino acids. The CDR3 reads CASSNGQGSYEQYF. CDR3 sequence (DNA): TGTGCCAGCAGTAATGGACAGGGTTCTTACGAGCAGTACTTC.

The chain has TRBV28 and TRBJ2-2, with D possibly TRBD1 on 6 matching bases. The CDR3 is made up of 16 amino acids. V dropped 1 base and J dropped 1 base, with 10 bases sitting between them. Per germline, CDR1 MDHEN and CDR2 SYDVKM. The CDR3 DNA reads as TGTGCCAGCAGTTTATATTCGGACAGGAACACCGGGGAGCTGTTTTTT. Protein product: CASSLYSDRNTGELFF.

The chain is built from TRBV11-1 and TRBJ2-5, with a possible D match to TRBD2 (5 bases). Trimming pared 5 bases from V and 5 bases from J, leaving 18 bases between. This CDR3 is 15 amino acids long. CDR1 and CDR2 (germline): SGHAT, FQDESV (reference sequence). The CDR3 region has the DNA TGTGCCAGCAGCGCCCGCTCGGGGTTCGGGGAGACCCAGTACTTC. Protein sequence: CASSARSGFGETQYF. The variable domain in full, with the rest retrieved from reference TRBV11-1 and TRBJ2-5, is EAEVAQSPRYKITEKSQAVAFWCDPISGHATLYWYRQILGQGPELLVQFQDESVVDDSQLPKDRFSAERLKGVDSTLKIQPAELGDSAMYLCASSARSGFGETQYFGPGTRLLVL.

This CDR3 is CASSSAGFSSQPQHF. The CDR3 bases are TGTGCCAGCAGTTCTGCAGGGTTCTCAAGTCAGCCCCAGCATTTT. The chain uses TRBV6-6 and TRBJ1-5; a weak D match, TRBD1 (5 bases). Germline V lookup: CDR1 MNHNY, CDR2 SVGAGI (reference sequence). The CDR3 extends over 15 amino acids. V dropped 4 bases and J dropped 6 bases, with 16 bases sitting between them.

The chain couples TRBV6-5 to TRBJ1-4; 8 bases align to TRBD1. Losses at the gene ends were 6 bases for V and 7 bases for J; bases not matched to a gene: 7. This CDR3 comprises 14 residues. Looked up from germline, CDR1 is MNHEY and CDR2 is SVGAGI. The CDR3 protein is CASSSGTGGEKLFF. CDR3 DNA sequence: TGTGCCAGCAGCTCCGGGACAGGTGGTGAAAAACTGTTTTTT.

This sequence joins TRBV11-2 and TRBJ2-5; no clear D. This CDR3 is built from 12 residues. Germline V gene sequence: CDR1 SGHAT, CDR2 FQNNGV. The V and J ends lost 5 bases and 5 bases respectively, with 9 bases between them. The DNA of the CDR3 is TGTGCCAGCAGCCCGACCGGGGAGACCCAGTACTTC. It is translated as CASSPTGETQYF.

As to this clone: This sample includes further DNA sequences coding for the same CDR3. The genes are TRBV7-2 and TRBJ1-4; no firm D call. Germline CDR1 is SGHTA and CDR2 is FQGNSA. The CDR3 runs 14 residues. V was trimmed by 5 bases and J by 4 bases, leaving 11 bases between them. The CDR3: CASSLAGLNEKLFF. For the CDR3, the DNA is TGTGCCAGCAGCCTGGCTGGCCTTAATGAAAAACTGTTTTTT.

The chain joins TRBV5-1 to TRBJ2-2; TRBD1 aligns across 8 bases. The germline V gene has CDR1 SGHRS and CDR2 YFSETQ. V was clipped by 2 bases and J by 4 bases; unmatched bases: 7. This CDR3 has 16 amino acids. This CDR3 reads CASSLLQGARTGELFF. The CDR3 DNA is TGCGCCAGCAGCTTATTGCAGGGGGCTCGCACCGGGGAGCTGTTTTTT.

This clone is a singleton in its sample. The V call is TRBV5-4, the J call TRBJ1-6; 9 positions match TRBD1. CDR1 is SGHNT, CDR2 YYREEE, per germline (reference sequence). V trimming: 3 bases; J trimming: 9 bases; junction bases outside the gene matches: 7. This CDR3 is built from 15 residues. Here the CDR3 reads CASSSADRGFSPLHF. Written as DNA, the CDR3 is TGTGCCAGCAGCTCGGCGGACAGGGGTTTTTCACCCCTCCACTTT.

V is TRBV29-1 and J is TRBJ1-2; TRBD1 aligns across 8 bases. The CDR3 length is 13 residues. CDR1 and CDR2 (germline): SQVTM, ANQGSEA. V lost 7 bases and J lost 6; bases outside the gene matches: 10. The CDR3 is CSDTGGPLHGYTF. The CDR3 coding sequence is TGCAGCGATACAGGGGGGCCGCTGCATGGCTACACCTTC. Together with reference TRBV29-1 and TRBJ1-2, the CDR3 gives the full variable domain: SAVISQKPSRDICQRGTSLTIQCQVDSQVTMMFWYRQQPGQSLTLIATANQGSEATYESGFVIDKFPISRPNLTFSTLTVSNMSPEDSSIYLCSDTGGPLHGYTFGSGTRLTVV.

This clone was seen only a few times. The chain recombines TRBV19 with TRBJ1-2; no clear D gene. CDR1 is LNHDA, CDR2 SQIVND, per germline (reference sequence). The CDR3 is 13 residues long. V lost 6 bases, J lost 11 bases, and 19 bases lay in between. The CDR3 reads CASRRTVLGFYTF. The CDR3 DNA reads TGTGCCAGTAGGAGGACGGTGTTGGGCTTTTACACCTTC.

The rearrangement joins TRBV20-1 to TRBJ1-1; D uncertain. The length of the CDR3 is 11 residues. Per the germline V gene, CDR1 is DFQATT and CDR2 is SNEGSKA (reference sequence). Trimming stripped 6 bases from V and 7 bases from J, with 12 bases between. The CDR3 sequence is CSAVSGLEAFF. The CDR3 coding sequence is TGCAGTGCAGTTTCCGGCCTTGAAGCTTTCTTT.

CDR3 region: CASSQGGELFF. CDR3 DNA sequence: TGCGCCAGCAGCCAAGGGGGGGAGCTGTTTTTT. The rearrangement uses TRBV4-3 and TRBJ2-2; D gene uncertain. The CDR3 loop spans 11 amino acids. V was clipped by 1 base and J by 8 bases, with 2 bases between them. The V gene's germline CDR1 is LGHNA and CDR2 YSLEER.

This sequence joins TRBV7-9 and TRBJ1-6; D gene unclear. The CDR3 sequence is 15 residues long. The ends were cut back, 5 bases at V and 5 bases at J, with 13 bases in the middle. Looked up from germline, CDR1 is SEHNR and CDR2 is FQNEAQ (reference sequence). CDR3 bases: TGTGCCAGCAGCGTACCGGGATGGAATAATTCACCCCTCCACTTT. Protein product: CASSVPGWNNSPLHF.

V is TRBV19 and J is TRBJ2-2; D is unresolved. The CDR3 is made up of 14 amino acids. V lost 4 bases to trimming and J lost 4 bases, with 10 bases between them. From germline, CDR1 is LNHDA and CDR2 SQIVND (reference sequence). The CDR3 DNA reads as TGTGCCAGTAGTACAGGAGCCACCACCGGGGAGCTGTTTTTT. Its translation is CASSTGATTGELFF.

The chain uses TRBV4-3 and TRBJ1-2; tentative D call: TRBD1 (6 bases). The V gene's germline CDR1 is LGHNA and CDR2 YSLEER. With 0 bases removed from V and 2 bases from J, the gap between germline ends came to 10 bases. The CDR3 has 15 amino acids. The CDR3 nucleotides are TGCGCCAGCAGCCAAGAGGACAGAACCAACTATGGCTACACCTTC. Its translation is CASSQEDRTNYGYTF.

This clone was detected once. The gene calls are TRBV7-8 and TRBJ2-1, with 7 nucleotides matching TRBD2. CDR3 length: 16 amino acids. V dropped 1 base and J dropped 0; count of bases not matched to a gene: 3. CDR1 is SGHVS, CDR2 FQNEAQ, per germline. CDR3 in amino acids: CASSLGRGSSYNEQFF. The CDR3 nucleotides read TGTGCCAGCAGCTTAGGGCGGGGGAGCTCCTACAATGAGCAGTTCTTC. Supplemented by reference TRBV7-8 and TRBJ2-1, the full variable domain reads GAGVSQSPRYKVAKRGQDVALRCDPISGHVSLFWYQQALGQGPEFLTYFQNEAQLDKSGLPSDRFFAERPEGSVSTLKIQRTQQEDSAVYLCASSLGRGSSYNEQFFGPGTRLTVL.

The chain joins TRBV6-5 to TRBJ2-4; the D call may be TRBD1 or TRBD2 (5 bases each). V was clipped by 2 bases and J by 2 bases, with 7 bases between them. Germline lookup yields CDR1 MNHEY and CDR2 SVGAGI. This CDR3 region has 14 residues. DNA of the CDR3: TGTGCCAGCAGTTACGAGGGGACCAAAAACATTCAGTACTTC. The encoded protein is CASSYEGTKNIQYF.

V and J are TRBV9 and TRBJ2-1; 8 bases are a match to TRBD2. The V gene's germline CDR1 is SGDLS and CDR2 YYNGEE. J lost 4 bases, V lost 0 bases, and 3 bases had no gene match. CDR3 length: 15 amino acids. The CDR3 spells CASSVEPGGYNEQFF. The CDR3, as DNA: TGTGCCAGCAGCGTAGAACCGGGAGGGTACAATGAGCAGTTCTTC.

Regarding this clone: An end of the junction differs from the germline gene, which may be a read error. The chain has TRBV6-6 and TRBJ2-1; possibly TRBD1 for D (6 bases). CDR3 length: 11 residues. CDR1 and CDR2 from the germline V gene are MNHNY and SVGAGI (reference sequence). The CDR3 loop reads CASSNRDITIF. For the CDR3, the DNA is TGTGCCAGCAGTAACCGGGACATTACGATCTTC.

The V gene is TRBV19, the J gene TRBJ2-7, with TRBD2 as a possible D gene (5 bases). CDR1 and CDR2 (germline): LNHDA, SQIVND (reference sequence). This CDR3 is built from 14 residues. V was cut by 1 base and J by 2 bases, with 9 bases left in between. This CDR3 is CASSIAAGAYEQYF. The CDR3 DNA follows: TGTGCCAGTAGTATAGCGGCCGGGGCCTACGAGCAGTACTTC.